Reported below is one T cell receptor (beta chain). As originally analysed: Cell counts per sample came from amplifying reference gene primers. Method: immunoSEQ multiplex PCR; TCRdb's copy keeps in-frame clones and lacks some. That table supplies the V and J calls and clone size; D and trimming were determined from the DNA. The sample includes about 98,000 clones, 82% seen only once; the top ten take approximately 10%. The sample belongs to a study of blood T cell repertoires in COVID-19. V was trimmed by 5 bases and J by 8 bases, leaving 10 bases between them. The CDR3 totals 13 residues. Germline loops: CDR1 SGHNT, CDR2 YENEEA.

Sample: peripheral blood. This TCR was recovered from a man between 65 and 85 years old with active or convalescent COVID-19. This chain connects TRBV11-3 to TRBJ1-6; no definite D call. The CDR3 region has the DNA TGTGCCAGCAGCCCGCCCGGGGATTCACCCCTCCACTTT. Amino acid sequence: CASSPPGDSPLHF. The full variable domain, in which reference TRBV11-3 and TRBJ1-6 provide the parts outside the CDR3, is EAGVVQSPRYKIIEKKQPVAFWCNPISGHNTLYWYLQNLGQGPELLIRYENEEAVDDSQLPKDRFSAERLKGVDSTLKIQPAELGDSAVYLCASSPPGDSPLHFGNGTRLTVT.